The clone carrying this T cell receptor (beta chain) came up many times. Exclusion criteria comprised other autoimmune diseases, uncontrolled infections, pregnancy or lactation in patients. The TCR beta CDR3 regions underwent amplification from RNA transcripts. Second-round multiplex PCR came after first-round RT-PCR with HTBI primers. MiXCR, run by TCRdb on the multiplex PCR reads, gives a single entry per CDR3 protein. The sample includes about 640,000 distinct CDR3 sequences, roughly 41% of them seen just once. This record belongs to a study of Graves' ophthalmopathy and Graves' hyperthyroidism. The specimen sequenced was peripheral blood. This clonotype was obtained from an adult man with Graves' ophthalmopathy.

The CDR3 here is CASSQEGVGNQPQHF. The CDR3 region has the DNA TGCGCCAGCAGCCAAGAAGGGGTTGGCAATCAGCCCCAGCATTTT. The V call is TRBV4-1, the J call TRBJ1-5, with D possibly matching TRBD1 (5 bases). The ends were cut back, 0 bases at V and 2 bases at J, with 8 bases in the middle. The CDR3 extends over 15 amino acids. CDR1 is MGHRA and CDR2 is YSYEKL in the germline V gene.